The 14 T cell receptor beta chains in this list originate from one sample, sequenced in a study of shared clonotypes between healthy human individuals. Sequencing used immunoSEQ multiplex PCR; TCRdb keeps in-frame clones, though not all of them. This table has some 580,000 clones, almost 97% appearing once. Sequencing was carried out using naive CD4+ T cells sorted from blood. Subset specified: CD45RA+ positively selected. The receptors shown here come from a woman aged 30 to 39 in good health.

The rearrangement joins TRBV11-2 to TRBJ1-2, with D unresolved. The CDR3 extends over 14 amino acids. Germline assignment: CDR1 SGHAT and CDR2 FQNNGV. V was pared by 1 base and J by 2 bases, with 8 bases between. For the CDR3, the DNA is TGTGCCAGCAGCTTAGTTCACGGGAACTATGGCTACACCTTC. Protein product: CASSLVHGNYGYTF.

The V call is TRBV5-6, the J call TRBJ1-1; 8 nucleotides match TRBD1. CDR1 is SGHDT, CDR2 YYEEEE, per germline. CDR3 length equals 14 residues. J lost 1 base, V lost 5 bases, and 4 bases had no gene match. CDR3 in DNA: TGTGCCAGCAGAAGGACAGGGAAGAACACTGAAGCTTTCTTT. It translates to CASRRTGKNTEAFF.

The gene calls are TRBV5-1 and TRBJ2-5; D not certain. The CDR3 contains 12 residues. The V gene lost 4 bases and the J gene lost 5 bases, with 9 bases spanning the gap. Per germline, CDR1 SGHRS and CDR2 YFSETQ. Here the CDR3 reads CASSPAQETQYF. CDR3 nucleotides: TGCGCCAGCAGCCCGGCTCAGGAGACCCAGTACTTC.

V gene TRBV5-1 combines with J gene TRBJ1-1; 8 bases match TRBD1. This CDR3 has 15 amino acids. Germline CDR1 is SGHRS and CDR2 is YFSETQ. V was clipped by 0 bases and J by 4 bases; unmatched bases: 5. The CDR3 DNA reads as TGCGCCAGCAGCTTGGATCAGGGGGCAAGCACTGAAGCTTTCTTT. Residues: CASSLDQGASTEAFF.

The V gene is TRBV6-5, the J gene TRBJ2-1; D perhaps matches TRBD1 (6 bases). Trimming stripped 2 bases from V and 8 bases from J, with 13 bases between. The CDR3 is made up of 14 amino acids. Germline V gives CDR1 MNHEY, CDR2 SVGAGI. As DNA, the CDR3 is TGTGCCAGCAGTTACAAGGACAGTTTCCATGAGCAGTTCTTC. Protein sequence: CASSYKDSFHEQFF.

As for this clone: Other DNA sequences in this sample translate to the same CDR3. The V and J genes are TRBV29-1 and TRBJ1-1, with 7 bases that match TRBD1. The V segment lost 4 bases and the J segment 1 base; nucleotides outside the gene matches: 0. Germline V lookup: CDR1 SQVTM, CDR2 ANQGSEA. The CDR3 has 12 amino acids. CDR3 nucleotide sequence: TGCAGCGTTGCAGGGGGGAACACTGAAGCTTTCTTT. Amino acids: CSVAGGNTEAFF.

The V gene is TRBV29-1, the J gene TRBJ1-1; D unresolved. V gave up 7 bases and J gave up 5 bases, with 14 bases separating them. Germline-derived CDR1 and CDR2 are SQVTM and ANQGSEA. The length of the CDR3 is 12 residues. In DNA form, the CDR3 reads TGCAGCGGTCGGTCGAGTGGGACTGAAGCTTTCTTT. Amino acid sequence: CSGRSSGTEAFF.

The rearrangement links TRBV5-1 to TRBJ2-7; 7 bases are shared with TRBD1. Trimming cost V 4 bases and J 5 bases; bases outside gene matches: 3. The CDR3 spans 12 residues. From germline, CDR1 is SGHRS and CDR2 YFSETQ. The CDR3 protein is CASSPDRDEQYF. The CDR3 DNA follows: TGCGCCAGCAGCCCCGACAGGGACGAGCAGTACTTC.

The CDR3 nucleotides are TGTGCCACCAGCAGAGATCTAACGGGCACCGGGGAGCTGTTTTTT. This encodes CATSRDLTGTGELFF. V gene TRBV15 combines with J gene TRBJ2-2; D remains unclear. Trimming cost V 0 bases and J 4 bases, with 9 bases left between them. Per germline, CDR1 LNHNV and CDR2 YYDKDF (reference sequence). The CDR3 covers 15 residues.

This CDR3 is CASRLGADGGLDSYNEQFF. The CDR3 nucleotides read TGTGCAAGTCGCTTAGGTGCCGATGGGGGACTAGACTCCTACAATGAGCAGTTCTTC. This chain connects TRBV12-2 to TRBJ2-1; the DNA was not compared with TRBD2, the D call given in the table. TRBV12-2 is a pseudogene segment. The CDR3 covers 19 residues.

The chain couples TRBV28 to TRBJ2-1, with 8 bases that match TRBD1. With V trimmed by 5 bases and J by 2 bases, 2 bases remained unmatched. Germline CDR1 MDHEN, CDR2 SYDVKM. This CDR3 is 14 amino acids long. DNA of the CDR3: TGTGCCAGCAGTCGACAGGGGACCTACAATGAGCAGTTCTTC. Translation gives CASSRQGTYNEQFF.

The count of this clone is one. The chain is built from TRBV7-2 and TRBJ2-7; 7 positions match TRBD1. The CDR3 runs 14 residues. The J segment lost 4 bases and the V segment lost 5 bases, leaving 8 bases of the junction unmatched. Germline V CDR1 and CDR2: SGHTA, FQGNSA. This CDR3 is CASSLGQNTYEQYF. The CDR3 DNA reads TGTGCCAGCAGCCTGGGACAGAATACATACGAGCAGTACTTC.

The chain carries TRBV19 and TRBJ2-7, with 8 bases matching TRBD1. The CDR3 contains 15 residues. CDR1 LNHDA and CDR2 SQIVND come from the germline V gene (reference sequence). V lost 4 bases, J lost 0 bases, and 5 bases stayed unmatched. CDR3 bases: TGTGCCAGTAGTACCCGGGACAGGCTCTCCTACGAGCAGTACTTC. Translating gives CASSTRDRLSYEQYF.

As to this clone: Within the sample, other DNA sequences also encode this same CDR3. The rearrangement uses TRBV20-1 and TRBJ1-1; the D gene is possibly TRBD1 (6 bases). Germline V gene sequence: CDR1 DFQATT, CDR2 SNEGSKA (reference sequence). Between the trimmed V and J ends, which lost 3 bases and 8 bases, there was a span of 10 bases. This CDR3 has 11 amino acids. DNA of the CDR3: TGCAGTGCTAGGGGTACAGGGGAAGCTTTCTTT. Its translation is CSARGTGEAFF.